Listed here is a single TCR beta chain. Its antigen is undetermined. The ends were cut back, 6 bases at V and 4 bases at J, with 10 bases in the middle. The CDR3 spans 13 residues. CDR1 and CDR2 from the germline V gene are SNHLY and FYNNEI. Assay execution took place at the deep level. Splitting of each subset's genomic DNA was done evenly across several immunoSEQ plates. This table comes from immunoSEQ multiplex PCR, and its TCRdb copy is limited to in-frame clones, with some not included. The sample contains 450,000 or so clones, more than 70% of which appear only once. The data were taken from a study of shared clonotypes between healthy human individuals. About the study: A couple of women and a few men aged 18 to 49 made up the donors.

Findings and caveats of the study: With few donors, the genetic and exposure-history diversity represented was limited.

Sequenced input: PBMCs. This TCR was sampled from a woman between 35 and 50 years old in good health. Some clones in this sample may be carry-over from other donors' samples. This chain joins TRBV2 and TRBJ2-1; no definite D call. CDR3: CASRDTEYNEQFF. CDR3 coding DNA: TGTGCCAGCAGAGATACAGAATACAATGAGCAGTTCTTC.